Listed here are 22 T cell receptor beta chains from one sample, sequenced in a study of Ad26.COV2.S vaccination and SARS-CoV-2 variants. TCRdb's copy holds only in-frame clones and misses some; the assay was immunoSEQ multiplex PCR. Of tens of thousands of clones listed, approximately 77% are singletons. The sequenced sample was peripheral blood, obtained after recovery from COVID-19. Receptors were obtained from a human donor who had recovered from COVID-19.

The gene calls are TRBV27 and TRBJ2-1; 14 nucleotides line up with TRBD2. The V segment lost 7 bases and the J segment 10 bases; nucleotides outside the gene matches: 15. The CDR3 totals 17 residues. Per germline, CDR1 MNHEY and CDR2 SMNVEV (reference sequence). The CDR3 nucleotides are TGTGCCAGCACCGAAACCGGGACTAGCGGGAGAGTGAGGGAGCAGTTCTTC. Translating it yields CASTETGTSGRVREQFF.

The chain links TRBV29-1 to TRBJ2-2; 11 bases line up with TRBD2. The CDR3 has 15 residues. The V segment lost 5 bases and the J segment 8 bases; nucleotides outside the gene matches: 10. Germline CDR1 SQVTM, CDR2 ANQGSEA. The CDR3 DNA sequence: TGCAGCGTTTTTACTAGCGGGAGTTTATCGGGGGAGCTGTTTTTT. Translated, it gives CSVFTSGSLSGELFF.

The chain couples TRBV29-1 to TRBJ2-3, with TRBD2 as a possible D gene (6 bases). The CDR3 runs 11 residues. The V and J ends lost 8 bases and 14 bases respectively, with 20 bases between them. Germline V gives CDR1 SQVTM, CDR2 ANQGSEA. The CDR3 nucleotides are TGCAGCTCAACGACCAATAGCGGTCTGTATTTT. This translates into CSSTTNSGLYF.

This sequence joins TRBV7-2 and TRBJ2-7; TRBD2 aligns across 7 bases. The CDR3 length is 15 residues. V was pared by 1 base and J by 3 bases, with 6 bases of the junction left unmatched. Germline lookup yields CDR1 SGHTA and CDR2 FQGNSA. The CDR3 loop reads CASSLGVGGFYEQYF. CDR3 DNA sequence: TGTGCCAGCAGCTTAGGAGTGGGAGGGTTCTACGAGCAGTACTTC.

The chain uses TRBV5-1 and TRBJ2-1, with 12 bases that match TRBD2. The CDR3 runs 19 residues. Losses at the gene ends were 4 bases for V and 11 bases for J; bases not matched to a gene: 22. The germline V gene encodes CDR1 SGHRS and CDR2 YFSETQ. The CDR3 here is CASSDPTSGRPSVGKKQFF. The CDR3 DNA follows: TGCGCCAGCAGCGATCCGACTAGCGGGAGACCCAGCGTCGGGAAAAAGCAGTTCTTC.

V gene TRBV6-5 combines with J gene TRBJ2-5, with TRBD2 as a possible D gene (6 bases). This CDR3 has 14 residues. The germline gives CDR1 MNHEY, CDR2 SVGAGI. With 1 base removed from V and 7 bases from J, the gap between germline ends came to 13 bases. For the CDR3, the DNA is TGTGCCAGCAGTTACTATCGGGAGATGGGGACCCAGTACTTC. It encodes CASSYYREMGTQYF.

The chain combines TRBV11-3 with TRBJ1-1; D uncertain. The CDR3 loop spans 15 amino acids. The germline V and J ends were trimmed by 6 bases and 1 base, with 15 bases remaining between them. CDR1 SGHNT and CDR2 YENEEA come from the germline V gene. CDR3 protein: CASRFSRASNTEAFF. CDR3 DNA sequence: TGTGCCAGCAGATTTAGCCGGGCTTCGAACACTGAAGCTTTCTTT.

The chain carries TRBV18 and TRBJ2-1; D might be TRBD2 (6 bases). Germline CDR1 is KGHSH and CDR2 is LQKENI. CDR3 length: 16 amino acids. V lost 0 bases, J lost 0 bases, and 9 bases lay in between. CDR3 bases: TGTGCCAGCTCACCACCGTGGGGAGGCTCCTACAATGAGCAGTTCTTC. Protein sequence: CASSPPWGGSYNEQFF. The full variable domain, rest sourced from reference TRBV18 and TRBJ2-1, is NAGVMQNPRHLVRRRGQEARLRCSPMKGHSHVYWYRQLPEEGLKFMVYLQKENIIDESGMPKERFSAEFPKEGPSILRIQQVVRGDSAAYFCASSPPWGGSYNEQFFGPGTRLTVL.

The chain combines TRBV3-1 (or the pseudogene TRBV3-2) with TRBJ2-1; tentatively, D is TRBD2 (7 bases). Germline values: CDR1 LGHDT, CDR2 YNNKEL (reference sequence). The CDR3 sequence is 18 residues long. The V and J ends lost 4 bases and 0 bases respectively, with 19 bases between them. CDR3 residues: CASSPWGGGGVSYNEQFF. CDR3 in DNA: TGTGCCAGCAGCCCCTGGGGGGGCGGAGGCGTCTCCTACAATGAGCAGTTCTTC.

J is TRBJ1-5 and V is TRBV9; weak D call: TRBD1 (6 bases). The germline V gene has CDR1 SGDLS and CDR2 YYNGEE. Trimming shortened V by 6 bases and J by 4 bases, and 23 bases separated the two germline ends. CDR3 length: 17 amino acids. The DNA of the CDR3 is TGTGCCAGCAACCCCGAAACCGGCGGACAGTTTAATCAGCCCCAGCATTTT. Amino acid sequence: CASNPETGGQFNQPQHF.

The DNA of the CDR3 is TGTGCCAGCAGCCAAACCACTAGCGGGATCTACGAGCAGTACTTC. It codes for CASSQTTSGIYEQYF. V is TRBV3-1 (or the pseudogene TRBV3-2) and J is TRBJ2-7, with 10 nucleotides matching TRBD2. Looked up from germline, CDR1 is LGHDT and CDR2 is YNNKEL (reference sequence). The CDR3 loop spans 15 amino acids. J lost 3 bases, V lost 2 bases, and 4 bases had no gene match.

This clone was picked up one time. The rearrangement joins TRBV7-9 to TRBJ2-7, with D possibly TRBD1 on 5 matching bases. From germline, CDR1 is SEHNR and CDR2 FQNEAQ (reference sequence). Trimming stripped 2 bases from V and 4 bases from J, with 18 bases between. This CDR3 has 16 residues. The CDR3 is CASSLYLTPGAYEQYF. DNA of the CDR3: TGTGCCAGCAGCTTATATTTAACTCCTGGGGCTTACGAGCAGTACTTC.

The chain recombines TRBV6-5 with TRBJ1-1; 7 nucleotides agree with TRBD1. This CDR3 spans 14 amino acids. From germline, CDR1 is MNHEY and CDR2 SVGAGI. With V trimmed by 6 bases and J by 4 bases, 8 bases remained unmatched. CDR3 DNA sequence: TGTGCCAGCAGCGACAGGGATGGGGTCACTGAAGCTTTCTTT. It specifies CASSDRDGVTEAFF.

The gene calls are TRBV11-3 and TRBJ2-7, with no clear D. The germline gives CDR1 SGHNT, CDR2 YENEEA. The germline V and J ends were trimmed by 5 bases and 5 bases, with 10 bases remaining between them. The CDR3 length is 12 residues. The CDR3 spells CASSRFSDEQYF. The CDR3 DNA is TGTGCCAGCAGCCGCTTCAGTGACGAGCAGTACTTC.

CDR3 in amino acids: CASSEVYEQYF. Here the CDR3 DNA reads TGTGCCAGCAGCGAAGTCTACGAGCAGTACTTC. The chain links TRBV25-1 to TRBJ2-7; no firm D call. The CDR3 extends over 11 amino acids. The germline gives CDR1 MGHDK, CDR2 SYGVNS. Trimming cost V 6 bases and J 3 bases, with 6 bases left between them.

The rearrangement uses TRBV6-5 and TRBJ2-7, with D unresolved. This CDR3 has 12 residues. Germline CDR1 is MNHEY and CDR2 is SVGAGI. V was trimmed by 4 bases and J by 4 bases, leaving 8 bases between them. Here the CDR3 DNA reads TGTGCCAGCAGTTGGAAAGGGTACGAGCAGTACTTC. Translating it yields CASSWKGYEQYF.

This chain connects TRBV7-2 to TRBJ2-7; 10 bases agree with TRBD1. The CDR3 sequence is 14 residues long. CDR1 is SGHTA and CDR2 is FQGNSA in the germline V gene. Trimming took 1 base from V and 6 from J; bases not matched to a gene: 3. The CDR3 DNA sequence: TGTGCCAGCAGCTTAGGGACAGGGGGACTCGAGCAGTACTTC. It codes for CASSLGTGGLEQYF.

V is TRBV20-1 and J is TRBJ1-5; no firm D call. The germline V gene has CDR1 DFQATT and CDR2 SNEGSKA (reference sequence). The CDR3 is made up of 14 amino acids. V dropped 3 bases and J dropped 6 bases, with 15 bases sitting between them. The CDR3 spells CSASYRGESQPQHF. The CDR3 DNA is TGCAGTGCTAGTTACCGGGGTGAAAGTCAGCCCCAGCATTTT.

This clone was detected a few times. The gene calls are TRBV19 and TRBJ2-7; no firm D call. The CDR3 extends over 14 amino acids. Per the germline V gene, CDR1 is LNHDA and CDR2 is SQIVND (reference sequence). The V gene lost 5 bases and the J gene lost 0 bases, with 11 bases spanning the gap. Here the CDR3 DNA reads TGTGCCAGTAGTTCTACCCGGCGCTCCTACGAGCAGTACTTC. Its protein product is CASSSTRRSYEQYF. Full variable domain (rest looked up from reference TRBV19 and TRBJ2-7): DGGITQSPKYLFRKEGQNVTLSCEQNLNHDAMYWYRQDPGQGLRLIYYSQIVNDFQKGDIAEGYSVSREKKESFPLTVTSAQKNPTAFYLCASSSTRRSYEQYFGPGTRLTVT.

This rearrangement joins TRBV19 to TRBJ1-5; D perhaps matches TRBD1 (6 bases). The CDR3 contains 14 residues. Deletions cut 7 bases from V and 9 bases from J, with 19 bases between. Germline loops: CDR1 LNHDA, CDR2 SQIVND (reference sequence). CDR3 sequence reads: CASNDRQVGGPQHF. CDR3 coding DNA: TGTGCCAGTAATGATCGACAGGTCGGTGGGCCCCAGCATTTT.

This clone was observed a handful of times. The chain combines TRBV6-1 with TRBJ1-5, with D possibly matching TRBD1 (5 bases). The CDR3 runs to 14 residues. The ends were cut back, 2 bases at V and 5 bases at J, with 10 bases in the middle. Germline V gene data show CDR1 as MNHNS and CDR2 as SASEGT. CDR3 DNA: TGTGCCAGCAGTGAAAGGGGAAATTATCAGCCCCAGCATTTT. Amino acid sequence: CASSERGNYQPQHF.

The chain has TRBV29-1 and TRBJ1-1; 7 positions agree with TRBD1. This CDR3 has 11 residues. Losses at the gene ends were 7 bases for V and 3 bases for J; bases not matched to a gene: 2. CDR1 and CDR2 from the germline V gene are SQVTM and ANQGSEA. CDR3 bases: TGCAGCGCGGGACAGCACACTGAAGCTTTCTTT. Residues: CSAGQHTEAFF.